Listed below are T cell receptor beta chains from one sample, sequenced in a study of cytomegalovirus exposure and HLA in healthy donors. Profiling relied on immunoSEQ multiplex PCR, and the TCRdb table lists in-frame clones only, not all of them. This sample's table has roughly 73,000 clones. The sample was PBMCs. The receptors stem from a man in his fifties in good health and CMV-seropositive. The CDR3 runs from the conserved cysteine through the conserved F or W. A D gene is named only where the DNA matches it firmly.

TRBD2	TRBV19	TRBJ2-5	TGTGCCAGTAGTCGGGAGGCAGGCATACCCCAAGAGACCCAGTACTTC	CASSREAGIPQETQYF
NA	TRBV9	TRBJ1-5	TGTGCCAGCAGCGTAGTCGACGAGGGCAATCAGCCCCAGCATTTT	CASSVVDEGNQPQHF
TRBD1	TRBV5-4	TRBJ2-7	TGTGCCAGCAGCTCCACACAGGGGGCCTACGAGCAGTACTTC	CASSSTQGAYEQYF
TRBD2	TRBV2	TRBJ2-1	TGTGCCAGCAGCCTCCGGGGGGGTACCTACAATGAGCAGTTCTTC	CASSLRGGTYNEQFF
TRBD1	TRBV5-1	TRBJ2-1	TGCGCCAGCAGCAGGGGACAGGGTACGATCTCCTACAATGAGCAGTTCTTC	CASSRGQGTISYNEQFF
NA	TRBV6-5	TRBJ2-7	TGTGCCAGCACCAACCCGGGCTACGAGCAGTACTTC	CASTNPGYEQYF
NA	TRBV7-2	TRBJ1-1	TGTGCCAGCAGCCGGGGGGTGAACACTGAAGCTTTCTTT	CASSRGVNTEAFF
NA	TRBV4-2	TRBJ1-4	TGTGCCAGCAGCCAAGCAACAGGGTGGTTGTCAACTAATGAAAAACTGTTTTTT	CASSQATGWLSTNEKLFF
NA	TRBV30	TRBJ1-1	TGTGCCTACAATAGGGGGAAGAACACTGAAGCTTTCTTT	CAYNRGKNTEAFF
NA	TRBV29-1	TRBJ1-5	TGCAGCGTTGTAGTCCCAACAGGGTCACCGGCGCCCCAGCATTTT	CSVVVPTGSPAPQHF
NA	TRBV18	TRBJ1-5	TGTGCCAGCTCACCAGAGGCAGGGGATCAGCCCCAGCATTTT	CASSPEAGDQPQHF
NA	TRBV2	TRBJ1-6	TGTGCCAGCAGGAGGCGGGTGGGAGAAAGTAATTCACCCCTCCACTTT	CASRRRVGESNSPLHF
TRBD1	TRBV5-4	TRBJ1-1	TGTGCCAGCAGCTGGGAGACAGGGGGCACTGAAGCTTTCTTT	CASSWETGGTEAFF
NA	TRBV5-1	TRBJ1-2	TGCGCCAGCAGCTTCGGGGTAGATGGCTACACCTTC	CASSFGVDGYTF
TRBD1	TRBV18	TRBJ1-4	TGTGCCAGCTCACCATCAGGGGGATATGAAAAACTGTTTTTT	CASSPSGGYEKLFF
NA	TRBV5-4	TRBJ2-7	TGTGCCAGCGTGCGACAGGGCGGGGACGAGCAGTACTTC	CASVRQGGDEQYF
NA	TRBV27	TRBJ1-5	TGTGCCAGCAGCCTGGGAGGACCGCCGAATCAGCCCCAGCATTTT	CASSLGGPPNQPQHF
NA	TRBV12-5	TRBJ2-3	TGTGCTAGTGGTTTGTTGGCGGGGGCCCATACGCAGTATTTT	CASGLLAGAHTQYF
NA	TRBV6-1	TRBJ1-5	TGTGCCAGCAGAGCAGGGGAAAGCAATCAGCCCCAGCATTTT	CASRAGESNQPQHF
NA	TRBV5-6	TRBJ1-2	TGTGCCAGCAGCTCAAAGGGGGGCTACACCTTC	CASSSKGGYTF
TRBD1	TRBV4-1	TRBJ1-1	TGCGCCAGCAGCTCAGTTTCGGCAGGGGGAGGAATGAACACTGAAGCTTTCTTT	CASSSVSAGGGMNTEAFF
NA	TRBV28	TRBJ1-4	TGTGCCACCCGGGGGGCAACTAATGAAAAACTGTTTTTT	CATRGATNEKLFF
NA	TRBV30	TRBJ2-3	TGTGCCTGGGGGGAGGTAACGCAGTATTTT	CAWGEVTQYF
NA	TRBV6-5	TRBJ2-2	TGTGCCAGCAGTTACAACAACCCCCCAGCGGGCGGGGAGCTGTTTTTT	CASSYNNPPAGGELFF
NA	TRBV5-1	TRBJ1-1	TGCGCCAGCAGCCTCCAGAATGGTGAAGCTTTCTTT	CASSLQNGEAFF
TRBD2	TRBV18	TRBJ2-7	TGTGCCAGCTCACCAGGGGCCCAGCCCAGCGGGAGAAGAGAGCAGTACTTC	CASSPGAQPSGRREQYF
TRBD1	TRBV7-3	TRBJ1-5	TGTGCCAGCAGCCAAGACCCCCCGACAGGGCGGGATCAGCCCCAGCATTTT	CASSQDPPTGRDQPQHF
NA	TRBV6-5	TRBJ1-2	TGTGCCAGCACCACCAGGAGGCAGCTCTATGGCTACACCTTC	CASTTRRQLYGYTF
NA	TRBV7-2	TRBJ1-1	TGTGCCAGCAGCTTGGGGAGGTGGGGAGAAAACACTGAAGCTTTCTTT	CASSLGRWGENTEAFF
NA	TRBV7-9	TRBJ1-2	TGTGCCAGCAGCCACGTAGGGGATCTTAACTATGGCTACACCTTC	CASSHVGDLNYGYTF
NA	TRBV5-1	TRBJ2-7	TGCGCCAGCAGCTTGGGACACCCCTACGAGCAGTACTTC	CASSLGHPYEQYF
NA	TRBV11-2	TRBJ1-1	TGTGCCAGCAGCCCTAGGGAGGACACTGAAGCTTTCTTT	CASSPREDTEAFF
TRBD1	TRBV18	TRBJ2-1	TGTGCCAGCTCACCACTCCAGGGGGCGTACAATGAGCAGTTCTTC	CASSPLQGAYNEQFF
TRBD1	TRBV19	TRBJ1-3	TGTGCCAGTAGTGTGACAGGGACCGGCTCTGGAAACACCATATATTTT	CASSVTGTGSGNTIYF
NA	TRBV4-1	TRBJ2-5	TGCGCCAGCACCCCCCTCGGGACGGGAGAGACCCAAGAGACCCAGTACTTC	CASTPLGTGETQETQYF
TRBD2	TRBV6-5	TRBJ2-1	TGTGCCAGCAGCAACGGACTAGTGGCTGGTGAGCAGTTCTTC	CASSNGLVAGEQFF
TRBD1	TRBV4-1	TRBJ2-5	TGCGCCAGCAGCCAAGTGGCCGACAGGGGAGAGACCCAGTACTTC	CASSQVADRGETQYF
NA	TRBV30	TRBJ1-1	TGTGCCTGCAAGGACAGTCGAATGAACACTGAAGCTTTCTTT	CACKDSRMNTEAFF
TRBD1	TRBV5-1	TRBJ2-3	TGCGCCAGCAGCCCCGGACAGGGCCCAGATACGCAGTATTTT	CASSPGQGPDTQYF
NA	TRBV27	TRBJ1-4	TGTGCCAGCGCCGCTGACAAATCTCTTGGTGAAAAACTGTTTTTT	CASAADKSLGEKLFF
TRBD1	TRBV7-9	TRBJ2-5	TGTGCCAGCAGCTTAACGACAGGGGGACCACAAGAGACCCAGTACTTC	CASSLTTGGPQETQYF
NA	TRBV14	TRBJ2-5	TGTGCCAGCAGCCCTCGGAGTTCAGAGACCCAGTACTTC	CASSPRSSETQYF
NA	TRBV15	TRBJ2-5	TGTGCCACCAGCAGAGTCCGAGGAGAGACCCAGTACTTC	CATSRVRGETQYF
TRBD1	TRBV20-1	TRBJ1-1	TGCAGTGCAAACAGGGGGCCAGAAGCTTTCTTT	CSANRGPEAFF
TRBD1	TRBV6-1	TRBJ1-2	TGTGCCAGCAATCAGGGGGCATACGGCTACACCTTC	CASNQGAYGYTF
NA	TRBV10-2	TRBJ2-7	TGCGCCAGCAGTGGGGGCCAGCCCCTCTACGAGCAGTACTTC	CASSGGQPLYEQYF
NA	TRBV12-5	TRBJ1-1	TGTGCTAGTGGTTTGGGCACAGGGAACACTGAAGCTTTCTTT	CASGLGTGNTEAFF
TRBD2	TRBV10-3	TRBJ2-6	TGTGCCATCTCCCTCGACCCGGGGAGGGAAGTCGTCCCTGGGGCCAACGTCCTGACTTTC	CAISLDPGREVVPGANVLTF
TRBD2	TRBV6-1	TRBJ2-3	TGTGCCAGCGAAAAAGGAAGCGGGGCAGATACGCAGTATTTT	CASEKGSGADTQYF
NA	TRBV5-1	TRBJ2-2	TGCGCCAGCAGCTTCAGGGACGGGGGCACCGGGGAGCTGTTTTTT	CASSFRDGGTGELFF
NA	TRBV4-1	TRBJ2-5	TGCGCCAGCAGCCAAGTGGTTAGAGCGACCCAGTACTTC	CASSQVVRATQYF
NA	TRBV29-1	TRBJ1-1	TGCAGCGTTGTGGGAGGGGCGCCCACTGAAGCTTTCTTT	CSVVGGAPTEAFF
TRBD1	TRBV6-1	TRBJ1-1	TGTGCCAGCAGTGCGGGACAGGTCTTGGGAGCTTTCTTT	CASSAGQVLGAFF
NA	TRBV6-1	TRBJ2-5	TGTGCCAGCAGTGATACTTTCCAAGAGACCCAGTACTTC	CASSDTFQETQYF
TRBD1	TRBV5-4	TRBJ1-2	TGTGCCAGCAGGACCTCAGGGGGCCGCTACACCTTC	CASRTSGGRYTF
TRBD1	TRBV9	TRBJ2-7	TGTGCCAGCAGCCCCTACGGGACAGCGAACTACGAGCAGTACTTC	CASSPYGTANYEQYF
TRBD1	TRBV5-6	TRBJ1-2	TGTGCCAGCAGCCCCCCGTACAGGGGGCTCTATGGCTACACCTTC	CASSPPYRGLYGYTF
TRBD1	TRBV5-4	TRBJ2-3	TGTGCCAGCAGCTCCGGACAGGTTGTAGATACGCAGTATTTT	CASSSGQVVDTQYF
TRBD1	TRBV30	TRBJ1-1	TGTGCCTGGGATTACAGGGGGCGAAGGGGGAGCACTGAAGCTTTCTTT	CAWDYRGRRGSTEAFF